This T cell receptor (beta chain) originates from a study of CD8 T cells in ankylosing spondylitis. Study-wide findings and caveats: From matched ankylosing spondylitis synovial fluid, disease-linked clones were reportedly recovered at significantly enriched levels. A TCR beta motif made of about 8 highly homologous variants seemed typical of ankylosing spondylitis blood.

For this clonotype: Its antigen is undetermined.

TCRdb reanalysed the 5' RACE reads using MiXCR and keeps one entry per CDR3 protein. Seen here are about 540,000 distinct CDR3 sequences, roughly 13% observed once, and the top ten hold approximately 7%. There are 14 residues in the CDR3. Trimming removed 5 bases at V and 3 bases at J, with 14 bases between. Germline CDR1 SGHTA, CDR2 FQGNSA. This TCR came from a male donor with ankylosing spondylitis. Specimen: blood, either unsorted or a sorted T cell fraction (not recorded which). The chain carries TRBV7-2 and TRBJ2-7; D perhaps matches TRBD2 (6 bases). This CDR3 is CASSPTGTGYEQYF. Written as DNA, the CDR3 is TGTGCCAGCAGCCCCACCGGGACTGGCTACGAGCAGTACTTC.